This record looks at one T cell receptor beta chain sequence and its context. The sample belongs to a study of blood T cell repertoires in COVID-19. Study details: The study drew acute and convalescent COVID-19 samples from the United States, Italy and Spain. PBMCs, B-cell-depleted T cells, or T cells provided the cDNA or gDNA that made up the material.

This CDR3 is 16 amino acids long. The germline gives CDR1 SEHNR, CDR2 FQNEAQ (reference sequence). V dropped 6 bases and J dropped 0 bases, with 17 bases sitting between them. Per the original methods: Estimation of nucleated cell counts was performed using reference gene primer amplification. Libraries were prepared by immunoSEQ multiplex PCR; TCRdb keeps only in-frame clonotypes and omits some of them. Clonal size and the V and J genes are those of that table, whereas D and trimming came from the DNA. The sample has about 140,000 clones; around nine tenths are singletons. Specimen: peripheral blood. The rearrangement links TRBV7-9 to TRBJ1-2; no reliable D call. The TCR comes from a woman between 35 and 50 years old with acute or convalescent COVID-19. In nucleotides, the CDR3 is TGTGCCAGCAGATCTCTGGTGGAGGAAGCTAACTATGGCTACACCTTC. Translating it yields CASRSLVEEANYGYTF. Combining the CDR3 with reference TRBV7-9 and TRBJ1-2 gives the whole variable domain DTGVSQNPRHKITKRGQNVTFRCDPISEHNRLYWYRQTLGQGPEFLTYFQNEAQLEKSRLLSDRFSAERPKGSFSTLEIQRTEQGDSAMYLCASRSLVEEANYGYTFGSGTRLTVV.